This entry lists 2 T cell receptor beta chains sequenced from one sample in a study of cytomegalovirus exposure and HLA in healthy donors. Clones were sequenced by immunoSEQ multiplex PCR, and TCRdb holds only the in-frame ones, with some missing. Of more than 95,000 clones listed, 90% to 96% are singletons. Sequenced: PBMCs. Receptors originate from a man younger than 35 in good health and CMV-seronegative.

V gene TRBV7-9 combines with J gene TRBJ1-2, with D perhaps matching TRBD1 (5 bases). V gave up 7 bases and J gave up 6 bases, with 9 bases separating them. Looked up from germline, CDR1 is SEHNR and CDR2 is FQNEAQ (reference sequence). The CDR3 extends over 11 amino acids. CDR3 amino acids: CASTLTDGYTF. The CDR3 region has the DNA TGTGCCAGCACCTTGACAGATGGCTACACCTTC.

This chain's CDR3 is CASSQGIGGSAEAFF. DNA for the CDR3: TGCGCCAGCAGCCAAGGGATTGGGGGGAGCGCTGAAGCTTTCTTT. The chain recombines TRBV4-1 with TRBJ1-1, with D perhaps matching TRBD1 (5 bases). V was trimmed by 1 base and J by 6 bases, leaving 15 bases between them. Per germline, CDR1 MGHRA and CDR2 YSYEKL. This CDR3 spans 15 amino acids.